These 25 T cell receptor beta chains originate from one sample sequenced in a study of T cells in Graves' hyperthyroidism and ophthalmopathy. The CDR3 regions of TCR beta were amplified from RNA transcripts. Using the HTBI primer set, a first-round RT-PCR was run on the TCR CDR3. TCRdb fed the multiplex PCR reads into MiXCR, producing one record per CDR3 protein. In the table there are about 760,000 distinct CDR3 sequences, around a third of which are singletons. The sample comprised blood. The receptors come from a woman aged 35 to 49 with Graves' hyperthyroidism.

This clonotype was detected many times. The genes are TRBV6-5 and TRBJ1-1; TRBD1 aligns across 9 bases. CDR1 MNHEY and CDR2 SVGAGI come from the germline V gene. The CDR3 loop spans 14 amino acids. Trimming removed 6 bases from V and 9 bases from J; junction bases left unmatched: 11. CDR3 bases: TGTGCCAGCAGCCCCGGGACAGGGATAGCGCAAGCTTTCTTT. Its protein product is CASSPGTGIAQAFF.

This sequence joins TRBV19 and TRBJ2-1, with a weak D call TRBD2 (6 bases). The V gene lost 6 bases and the J gene lost 7 bases, with 22 bases spanning the gap. CDR1 is LNHDA, CDR2 SQIVND, per germline (reference sequence). The CDR3 is 16 residues long. The CDR3 nucleotides are TGTGCCAGTAGCATGGGGTGGGGACTGGTTGGGAATGAGCAGTTCTTC. It translates to CASSMGWGLVGNEQFF.

This clonotype was counted at least ten times. The chain links TRBV2 to TRBJ1-5; D might be TRBD1 (6 bases). Germline V lookup: CDR1 SNHLY, CDR2 FYNNEI. This CDR3 contains 14 residues. The V gene lost 3 bases and the J gene lost 6 bases, with 12 bases spanning the gap. The CDR3 sequence: CASSDLGARQPQHF. In DNA, the CDR3 is TGTGCCAGCAGTGATTTGGGGGCTCGTCAGCCCCAGCATTTT.

The table lists this clonotype with a few counts. This chain links TRBV6-1 with TRBJ2-1; 12 nucleotides align to TRBD2. CDR3 size: 16 residues. The junction had 10 bases not matched to a gene; V was cut back by 6 bases and J by 7 bases. Germline loops: CDR1 MNHNS, CDR2 SASEGT. The CDR3 DNA reads TGTGCCAGCAGGTCTAGCGGGAGGGTCAGGGCGAATGAGCAGTTCTTC. Translating gives CASRSSGRVRANEQFF.

CDR3 bases: TGTGCCAGCAGTGTACCAGGGGAGGGAGCTGAAGCTTTCTTT. Translation: CASSVPGEGAEAFF. J is TRBJ1-1 and V is TRBV6-6, with a tentative D call TRBD1 (6 bases). Trimming stripped 5 bases from V and 6 bases from J, with 16 bases between. The CDR3 consists of 14 residues. CDR1 is MNHNY and CDR2 is SVGAGI in the germline V gene (reference sequence).

This clonotype was detected many times. The chain employs TRBV4-1 and TRBJ2-7; 7 bases align to TRBD1. With V trimmed by 0 bases and J by 2 bases, 7 bases remained unmatched. This CDR3 contains 16 residues. Germline V gene data show CDR1 as MGHRA and CDR2 as YSYEKL. The chain's CDR3 is CASSQERRQGAYEQYF. As DNA, the CDR3 is TGCGCCAGCAGCCAAGAACGAAGGCAGGGGGCCTACGAGCAGTACTTC.

The table lists this clonotype with many counts. In DNA form, the CDR3 reads TGCAGTGCTAGCACAGGGGGCAGCGGTTATGGCTACACCTTC. This gives the protein CSASTGGSGYGYTF. The chain recombines TRBV20-1 with TRBJ1-2, with 9 bases that match TRBD1. The CDR3 has 14 amino acids. V was clipped by 3 bases and J by 5 bases; unmatched bases: 7. Germline V gene lookup returns CDR1 DFQATT and CDR2 SNEGSKA (reference sequence).

This clonotype was observed at least ten times. The V gene is TRBV2, the J gene TRBJ1-2; the D gene is possibly TRBD1 (6 bases). Germline V gene data show CDR1 as SNHLY and CDR2 as FYNNEI. The CDR3 covers 12 residues. V was trimmed by 8 bases and J by 3 bases, leaving 10 bases between them. The CDR3 spells CASRDKDYGYTF. The CDR3 nucleotides are TGTGCCAGCCGGGACAAGGACTATGGCTACACCTTC.

There are a few counts of this clonotype. The chain is built from TRBV20-1 and TRBJ1-1, with D perhaps TRBD1 (5 bases). The CDR3 has 13 amino acids. V lost 6 bases and J lost 1, with 12 bases in between. Germline CDR1 reads DFQATT; CDR2 reads SNEGSKA (reference sequence). CDR3 sequence: CSAAGGPNTEAFF. The DNA for the CDR3 is TGCAGTGCCGCGGGGGGACCGAACACTGAAGCTTTCTTT.

This clonotype has only a few counts. Because the CDR3's place on the DNA is in doubt, the DNA is left out and the CDR3 is given as listed by TCRdb. V and J are TRBV9 and TRBJ1-1; the table's D call TRBD1 went unverified against the DNA. Germline V gene data show CDR1 as SGDLS and CDR2 as YYNGEE. Termini included, the CDR3 measures 17 amino acids. This CDR3 reads CASSVGQGSHKNTEAFF.

In regard to this clonotype: This may be a read error: a much more frequent sequence differs by one nucleotide. This chain uses TRBV9 with TRBJ2-5, with 8 positions matching TRBD2. Germline values: CDR1 SGDLS, CDR2 YYNGEE. CDR3 length: 13 amino acids. The CDR3 coding sequence is TGTGCCAGCGGCGTAGCGGGGATGGGGACCCAGTACTTC. Amino acid sequence: CASGVAGMGTQYF.

This clonotype was detected ten times or more. The chain has TRBV24-1 and TRBJ1-2; 9 bases line up with TRBD1. Per germline, CDR1 KGHDR and CDR2 SFDVKD. The V segment lost 5 bases and the J segment 5 bases; nucleotides outside the gene matches: 8. The CDR3 is 15 amino acids. The CDR3 nucleotides read TGTGCCACCAGTGGGGACGCCGGGACAGGGTATGGCTACACCTTC. Translated, it gives CATSGDAGTGYGYTF.

About this clonotype itself: A much larger clone lies a single base off, so this may be a read error. The chain is built from TRBV7-9 and TRBJ1-5; D ambiguous. V lost 3 bases and J lost 5, with 11 bases in between. The CDR3 is 14 residues long. CDR1 is SEHNR, CDR2 FQNEAQ, per germline (reference sequence). The CDR3 DNA follows: TGTGCCAGCAGCTTGAAGGGTCTCGATCAGCCCCAGCATTTT. It codes for CASSLKGLDQPQHF.

CDR3 region: CASSRERRQPTYSYNSPLHF. CDR3 DNA: TGCGCCAGCAGCCGAGAACGGCGGCAGCCTACGTACTCCTATAATTCACCCCTCCACTTT. The chain recombines TRBV4-3 with TRBJ1-6, with D unclear. This CDR3 is 20 amino acids long. Per the germline V gene, CDR1 is LGHNA and CDR2 is YSLEER. V shed 4 bases and J shed 0 bases, with 22 bases lying between them.

The gene calls are TRBV2 and TRBJ2-1; tentatively, D is TRBD1 (6 bases). Between the trimmed V and J ends, which lost 6 bases and 0 bases, there was a span of 9 bases. Germline lookup yields CDR1 SNHLY and CDR2 FYNNEI. This CDR3 comprises 14 residues. The CDR3 spells CASRRQDSYNEQFF. CDR3 DNA: TGTGCCAGCAGGAGACAGGACTCCTACAATGAGCAGTTCTTC.

The chain carries TRBV6-5 and TRBJ2-7; D is undetermined. This CDR3 comprises 14 residues. V was clipped by 7 bases and J by 1 base, with 14 bases between them. Germline CDR1 is MNHEY and CDR2 is SVGAGI. The CDR3 loop reads CASTSRNPSYEQYF. In DNA, the CDR3 is TGTGCCAGCACCTCCCGGAACCCGTCCTACGAGCAGTACTTC.

Here the CDR3 reads CASSLWDRGRETQYF. The CDR3 region has the DNA TGTGCCAGCAGTTTGTGGGACAGGGGGAGAGAGACCCAGTACTTC. V gene TRBV12-3 or TRBV12-4 combines with J gene TRBJ2-5; 11 positions agree with TRBD1. The CDR3 contains 15 residues. V was clipped by 3 bases and J by 4 bases; unmatched bases: 4.

The chain recombines TRBV11-2 with TRBJ1-6; D unresolved. CDR3 length: 12 residues. Looked up from germline, CDR1 is SGHAT and CDR2 is FQNNGV. V shed 6 bases and J shed 9 bases, with 9 bases lying between them. CDR3 nucleotides: TGTGCCAGCAGGGGAGGTAGTTCACCCCTCCACTTT. The encoded protein is CASRGGSSPLHF. Looking up the rest from reference TRBV11-2 and TRBJ1-6 gives the full variable domain: EAGVAQSPRYKIIEKRQSVAFWCNPISGHATLYWYQQILGQGPKLLIQFQNNGVVDDSQLPKDRFSAERLKGVDSTLKIQPAKLEDSAVYLCASRGGSSPLHFGNGTRLTVT.

This clonotype has a handful of counts. The V gene is TRBV25-1, the J gene TRBJ2-2, with TRBD2 matching 7 bases. Per the germline V gene, CDR1 is MGHDK and CDR2 is SYGVNS. V was pared by 4 bases and J by 3 bases, with 8 bases of the junction left unmatched. The CDR3 consists of 16 residues. This chain's CDR3 is CASSGGRDPYTGELFF. CDR3 DNA: TGTGCCAGCAGTGGGGGGAGGGATCCCTACACCGGGGAGCTGTTTTTT.

This sequence joins TRBV18 and TRBJ2-5; D call uncertain. This CDR3 is built from 15 residues. Trimming left V 1 base short and J 2 bases short, with 11 bases between. CDR1 and CDR2 from the germline V gene are KGHSH and LQKENI. CDR3 protein: CASSPQQSSQETQYF. The DNA of the CDR3 is TGTGCCAGCTCACCACAGCAGTCCAGTCAAGAGACCCAGTACTTC.

With regard to this clonotype: The junction departs from the called germline gene at one end, perhaps through a read error. The chain couples TRBV7-2 to TRBJ1-3, with a weak D call TRBD1 (6 bases). The CDR3 contains 17 residues. Germline V gives CDR1 SGHTA, CDR2 FQGNSA. The CDR3 coding sequence is TGTGCCAGCAGCTTACCCGCGTTTGGGGGCTCTGGAGACACCATATATTTT. Its translation: CASSLPAFGGSGDTIYF.

About this clonotype itself: This is likely a read error, given that the CDR3 carries no conserved phenylalanine or tryptophan at its end. The chain combines TRBV30 with TRBJ1-1, with TRBD1 as a possible D gene (6 bases). Germline values: CDR1 GTSNPN, CDR2 SVGIG (reference sequence). Trimming left V 5 bases short and J 4 bases short, with 17 bases between. The CDR3 is made up of 14 amino acids. The CDR3 nucleotides read TGTGCCTGGGGGGGCGGGGGATGGCGCACTGAAGCTTTCTCT. Residues: CAWGGGGWRTEAFS.

There are a few counts of this clonotype. The chain employs TRBV19 and TRBJ1-4, with a tentative D call TRBD1 (5 bases). The V and J ends lost 9 bases and 3 bases respectively, with 17 bases between them. CDR1 and CDR2 (germline): LNHDA, SQIVND (reference sequence). This CDR3 region has 15 residues. The CDR3 loop is CASSPSGNPNEKLFF. In DNA form, the CDR3 reads TGTGCCAGCTCACCTTCAGGGAACCCTAATGAAAAACTGTTTTTT.

The chain employs TRBV4-1 and TRBJ2-5, with D tentatively TRBD1 (6 bases). Germline loops: CDR1 MGHRA, CDR2 YSYEKL. The CDR3 covers 18 residues. V was shortened by 0 bases and J by 1 base, with 18 bases between the two germline ends. The CDR3 spells CASSQEVIGTPSQETQYF. The CDR3 nucleotides read TGCGCCAGCAGCCAAGAGGTGATCGGGACACCTTCCCAAGAGACCCAGTACTTC.

The chain joins TRBV10-3 to TRBJ2-2; D call uncertain. This CDR3 region has 13 residues. V gave up 10 bases and J gave up 3 bases, with 12 bases separating them. Per the germline V gene, CDR1 is ENHRY and CDR2 is SYGVKD. CDR3: CATEWAHTGELFF. In nucleotides, the CDR3 is TGTGCCACTGAATGGGCACACACCGGGGAGCTGTTTTTT.